A selection of T cell receptor beta chains follows, all from one sample in a study of blood T cell repertoires in COVID-19. Profiling relied on immunoSEQ multiplex PCR, and the TCRdb table lists in-frame clones only, not all of them. The data show 400,000 or so clones, about nine tenths seen once. The specimen was peripheral blood. These receptors were taken from a woman aged 35 to 49 with COVID-19, enrolled during active disease. Both conserved end residues are trimmed from each CDR3.

V gene,CDR3 length,J gene,CDR3 protein
TRBV10-2,12,TRBJ1-1,ASTQWAANTEAF
TRBV18,16,TRBJ1-1,ASSKQQQGVGANTEAF
TRBV6-2/TRBV6-3,12,TRBJ2-1,ASSRDSYSNEQF
TRBV7-3,14,TRBJ2-1,ASSRPAGGVYNEQF
TRBV6-1,12,TRBJ2-5,ASSERDSEETQY
TRBV7-2,16,TRBJ2-1,ASSSSLAGGRGDNEQF
TRBV9,15,TRBJ1-6,ASSAFGGREGNSPLH
TRBV3-1/TRBV3-2,12,TRBJ1-2,ASSQEWGDYGYT
TRBV7-8,14,TRBJ2-3,ASSLASSSSTDTQY
TRBV7-3,13,TRBJ2-5,ASSPLGTGAETQY
TRBV7-3,12,TRBJ2-7,ASSLSGGSREQY
TRBV5-1,14,TRBJ1-4,ASSLGTGAKNEKLF
TRBV28,15,TRBJ2-6,ASSLAWTGPGANVLT
TRBV3-1/TRBV3-2,13,TRBJ1-3,ASSQDQGAGNTIY
TRBV5-8,12,TRBJ2-4,ASSPISGFNIQY
TRBV28,13,TRBJ1-4,ATLSPAQGTEKLF
TRBV15,17,TRBJ2-1,ATSSPPREVAAKYNEQF
TRBV28,14,TRBJ1-2,ASSFLRDTTLYGYT
TRBV6-5,14,TRBJ2-5,ASSYASSGALRDQY
TRBV13,14,TRBJ2-3,ASSSHGTGVRDTQY
TRBV10-1,14,TRBJ2-2,ASSDRTSGVTGELF
TRBV5-1,12,TRBJ2-7,ASSPRDRGNEQY
TRBV19,10,TRBJ1-5,ASTQGPSAQH
TRBV19,12,TRBJ1-6,ASSIDKGDSPLH
TRBV9,14,TRBJ2-4,ASSPSGVLAKNIQY
TRBV27,15,TRBJ2-6,ASSLVAQGSGANVLT
TRBV4-3,13,TRBJ1-3,ASSQDPGGLDTIY
TRBV28,11,TRBJ1-6,ASSLTGGSPLH
TRBV9,12,TRBJ1-3,ASNRGDEGNTIY